This T cell receptor (beta chain) was profiled in a study of radiotherapy plus CTLA-4 blockade in lung cancer. Study summary: Disease control was achieved by about 29% of patients, and objective responses by more than 15%.

Germline lookup yields CDR1 SGHNT and CDR2 YENEEA. V lost 5 bases and J lost 2, with 13 bases in between. The CDR3 loop spans 14 amino acids. Libraries were prepared by immunoSEQ multiplex PCR; TCRdb keeps only in-frame clonotypes and omits some of them. Of 85,000 to 100,000 clones in the sample, 55% to 75% were seen once. Turning to this clone: Its antigen is undetermined.

CTLA-4 blockade using ipilimumab, together with focal radiation, was received by patients with chemo-refractory metastatic non-small-cell lung cancer. Study-wide findings and caveats: TCR clones of tumor origin grew in blood after radiotherapy plus ipilimumab. Early blood T cell clone dynamics reportedly forecast response best, with interferon-beta.

The chain is built from TRBV11-3 and TRBJ2-7; D gene uncertain. This receptor was taken from a human donor with non-small cell lung cancer that progressed on radiotherapy plus ipilimumab. The sample here was peripheral blood, taken from a patient treated with radiotherapy plus ipilimumab. The CDR3 DNA reads TGTGCCAGCAGCCCCACCCCGGATACCTACGAGCAGTACTTC. It is translated as CASSPTPDTYEQYF. Combining the CDR3 with reference TRBV11-3 and TRBJ2-7 gives the whole variable domain EAGVVQSPRYKIIEKKQPVAFWCNPISGHNTLYWYLQNLGQGPELLIRYENEEAVDDSQLPKDRFSAERLKGVDSTLKIQPAELGDSAVYLCASSPTPDTYEQYFGPGTRLTVT.